Reported below is one T cell receptor (beta chain). The antigen is not known. TCRdb's copy holds only in-frame clones and misses some; the assay was immunoSEQ multiplex PCR. The repertoire consists of about 59,000 clones, with approximately 78% occurring once and the leading ten covering 0.8% to 1.2%. Single viable CD3+CD4+CD8-CD45RO+ cells were sorted as the memory CD4+ T cells. Serostatus was set by detecting CMV pp150, pp28, p38, p52 IgG. The sample is drawn from a study of memory CD4+ T cells and cytomegalovirus serostatus. In the study overall: Healthy Belgian adult donors included roughly ten CMV-positive and more than 20 CMV-negative people.

Study observations and caveats: 67 of 164 known CMV-associated TCRbeta sequences appeared in CD4+ memory. Suggested: most of the CMV-linked TCR signature lies in CD4+ memory cells.

Sequenced material: memory CD4+ T cells from blood. This receptor was identified in an adult in good health and CMV-seronegative.

CDR3 coding DNA: TGCGCCAGCACTAAAGAGGGGGATGAGCAGTTCTTC. It specifies CASTKEGDEQFF. V and J are TRBV10-2 and TRBJ2-1; D possibly corresponds to TRBD1 (6 bases). Germline V gene lookup returns CDR1 WSHSY and CDR2 SAAADI. The CDR3 spans 12 residues. The germline V and J ends were trimmed by 7 bases and 8 bases, with 12 bases remaining between them.